A single sample is the source of the 29 T cell receptor beta chains below, sequenced in a study of blood T cell repertoires in COVID-19. Assay: immunoSEQ multiplex PCR; the TCRdb copy retains only in-frame clones and omits some. Of 120,000 or so clones listed, around 80% are singletons. Specimen: peripheral blood. All receptors come from a man aged 65-85 years with acute or convalescent COVID-19.

The gene calls are TRBV7-3 and TRBJ1-2; possible D gene TRBD1, 6 bases. There are 16 residues in the CDR3. Looked up from germline, CDR1 is SGHTA and CDR2 is FQGTGA. V dropped 5 bases and J dropped 7 bases, with 23 bases sitting between them. Here the CDR3 DNA reads TGTGCCAGCAGCCTAAAGTGGTCAGGGGATCTGGGTGGCTACACCTTC. As protein: CASSLKWSGDLGGYTF.

The chain joins TRBV6-5 to TRBJ2-6; 7 positions agree with TRBD1. CDR3 size: 15 residues. Germline loops: CDR1 MNHEY, CDR2 SVGAGI. The trim removed 5 bases at V and 4 bases at J, leaving 5 bases unmatched. Written as DNA, the CDR3 is TGTGCCAGCAGTAGCACAGGGGCCGGGGCCAACGTCCTGACTTTC. Translated: CASSSTGAGANVLTF.

This rearrangement joins TRBV10-3 to TRBJ2-5, with 8 nucleotides matching TRBD2. CDR1 is ENHRY and CDR2 is SYGVKD in the germline V gene. The CDR3 extends over 13 amino acids. V lost 4 bases to trimming and J lost 4 bases; unmatched junction nucleotides: 2. The CDR3 coding sequence is TGTGCCATCAGTGGGACTAGCAGAGAGACCCAGTACTTC. As protein: CAISGTSRETQYF.

This chain links TRBV28 with TRBJ2-7, with a weak D call TRBD1 (5 bases). Trimming left V 7 bases short and J 2 bases short, with 9 bases between. Germline V gene lookup returns CDR1 MDHEN and CDR2 SYDVKM. The CDR3 extends over 12 amino acids. CDR3 in amino acids: CASKGSTYEQYF. Written as DNA, the CDR3 is TGTGCCAGCAAGGGGTCCACCTACGAGCAGTACTTC. The complete variable domain, with remaining parts taken from reference TRBV28 and TRBJ2-7, reads DVKVTQSSRYLVKRTGEKVFLECVQDMDHENMFWYRQDPGLGLRLIYFSYDVKMKEKGDIPEGYSVSREKKERFSLILESASTNQTSMYLCASKGSTYEQYFGPGTRLTVT.

The genes are TRBV7-8 and TRBJ2-1; D is unresolved. Germline CDR1 and CDR2: SGHVS and FQNEAQ. The CDR3 totals 15 residues. Trimming removed 5 bases at V and 0 bases at J, with 11 bases between. For the CDR3, the DNA is TGTGCCAGCAGCGTATTTTCCTCCTCCTACAATGAGCAGTTCTTC. Protein product: CASSVFSSSYNEQFF.

V usage is TRBV7-3 and J usage is TRBJ2-1; maybe TRBD2 (6 bases). Germline V gene data show CDR1 as SGHTA and CDR2 as FQGTGA. Trimming removed 2 bases from V and 10 bases from J, with 12 bases in between. The CDR3 extends over 13 amino acids. The CDR3 DNA sequence: TGTGCCAGCAGCTTACAGGGAGGCGGGGAGCAGTTCTTC. Protein product: CASSLQGGGEQFF.

V is TRBV10-3 and J is TRBJ2-2, with a tentative D call TRBD1 (5 bases). Germline loops: CDR1 ENHRY, CDR2 SYGVKD. The CDR3 consists of 15 residues. The germline V and J ends were trimmed by 2 bases and 3 bases, with 10 bases remaining between them. Here the CDR3 DNA reads TGTGCCATCAGTGAGCAGGGCGTCGACACCGGGGAGCTGTTTTTT. Protein product: CAISEQGVDTGELFF.

The J gene is TRBJ1-1, the V gene TRBV5-1; a weak D match, TRBD1 (5 bases). Trimming stripped 3 bases from V and 1 base from J, with 10 bases between. CDR3 length: 14 residues. The germline V gene encodes CDR1 SGHRS and CDR2 YFSETQ. The CDR3 coding sequence is TGCGCCAGCAGCTGGGGGGTAGAGAACACTGAAGCTTTCTTT. Its translation is CASSWGVENTEAFF.

The chain joins TRBV10-3 to TRBJ1-2; 11 bases line up with TRBD1. The CDR3 sequence is 14 residues long. CDR1 is ENHRY and CDR2 is SYGVKD in the germline V gene. J gave up 4 bases and V 10 bases, and 8 bases lay outside the gene matches. CDR3 in DNA: TGTGCCACCGGGGGGACAGGGGGAATCTATGGCTACACCTTC. This encodes CATGGTGGIYGYTF.

The chain couples TRBV5-1 to TRBJ2-1; possibly TRBD2 for D (5 bases). V was pared by 4 bases and J by 8 bases, with 16 bases between. From germline, CDR1 is SGHRS and CDR2 YFSETQ. CDR3 length: 14 amino acids. CDR3 residues: CASSRGQNIDEQFF. The CDR3 region has the DNA TGCGCCAGCAGCCGGGGTCAGAATATCGATGAGCAGTTCTTC.

The chain carries TRBV6-6 and TRBJ1-2; D is unresolved. Germline V gene sequence: CDR1 MNHNY, CDR2 SVGAGI (reference sequence). The V end lost 2 bases, the J end lost 4 bases, and 5 bases lay between the germline ends. The CDR3 sequence is 12 residues long. CDR3 protein: CASSYRSYGYTF. In nucleotides, the CDR3 is TGTGCCAGCAGTTACCGCAGCTATGGCTACACCTTC.

CDR3 sequence: CASSPTGQPQHF. The CDR3 nucleotides are TGTGCCAGCAGTCCGACAGGGCAGCCCCAGCATTTT. The chain is built from TRBV7-9 and TRBJ1-5; 7 bases align to TRBD1. J gave up 7 bases and V 6 bases, and 3 bases lay outside the gene matches. The CDR3 loop spans 12 amino acids. Germline V gives CDR1 SEHNR, CDR2 FQNEAQ (reference sequence).

The CDR3 loop reads CSVGGGRTDTQYF. The CDR3 nucleotides are TGCAGCGTTGGCGGGGGGCGCACAGATACGCAGTATTTT. This chain uses TRBV29-1 with TRBJ2-3; 8 positions agree with TRBD2. The CDR3 contains 13 residues. V lost 4 bases to trimming and J lost 1 base; unmatched junction nucleotides: 1. Germline V gene sequence: CDR1 SQVTM, CDR2 ANQGSEA.

The chain combines TRBV6-5 with TRBJ1-1; the D is unclear. The CDR3 contains 13 residues. CDR1 is MNHEY, CDR2 SVGAGI, per germline. V lost 5 bases to trimming and J lost 5 bases, with 12 bases between them. The CDR3 bases are TGTGCCAGCAGTCCCTTAGTGCTGACTGAAGCTTTCTTT. Translation gives CASSPLVLTEAFF.

The rearrangement links TRBV5-5 to TRBJ2-6; TRBD2 is a possible D gene (6 bases). Per the germline V gene, CDR1 is SGHKS and CDR2 is YYEKEE (reference sequence). V was trimmed by 2 bases and J by 3 bases, leaving 9 bases between them. This CDR3 region has 15 residues. The CDR3 region is CASSFQGGGANVLTF. As DNA, the CDR3 is TGTGCCAGCAGCTTCCAGGGAGGTGGGGCCAACGTCCTGACTTTC.

The gene calls are TRBV11-2 and TRBJ2-5, with 9 bases lining up with TRBD2. CDR1 is SGHAT, CDR2 FQNNGV, per germline. This CDR3 comprises 12 residues. V was pared by 8 bases and J by 6 bases, with 4 bases of the junction left unmatched. For the CDR3, the DNA is TGTGCCAGCGATAGCGGGGGACAGACCCAGTACTTC. Translated: CASDSGGQTQYF.

The chain uses TRBV6-5 and TRBJ1-1; no firm D call. Between the trimmed V and J ends, which lost 1 base and 6 bases, there was a span of 15 bases. The CDR3 length is 15 residues. CDR1 and CDR2 (germline): MNHEY, SVGAGI. The CDR3 region is CASSYLDWVESEAFF. The CDR3 nucleotides read TGTGCCAGCAGTTACTTAGACTGGGTTGAGTCTGAAGCTTTCTTT.

About this clone itself: Other DNA sequences in the sample encode the same CDR3. The CDR3 coding sequence is TGCGCCAGCAGCCAAGATCCAAATCAGCCCCAGCATTTT. It is translated as CASSQDPNQPQHF. The V and J genes are TRBV4-1 and TRBJ1-5, with D uncertain. This CDR3 comprises 13 residues. The germline CDR1 and CDR2 sequences are MGHRA and YSYEKL. V was clipped by 0 bases and J by 4 bases, with 4 bases between them.

The rearrangement uses TRBV7-8 and TRBJ2-7; 9 bases match TRBD2. Germline values: CDR1 SGHVS, CDR2 FQNEAQ. J lost 4 bases, V lost 2 bases, and 6 bases had no gene match. CDR3 length: 15 amino acids. The CDR3 DNA sequence: TGTGCCAGCAGCTTAAAGCGGGGGGAGGTTTACGAGCAGTACTTC. Protein product: CASSLKRGEVYEQYF.

J is TRBJ1-2 and V is TRBV20-1; D possibly corresponds to TRBD1 (6 bases). The V end was cut by 3 bases, the J end by 6 bases, with 23 bases between. The V gene's germline CDR1 is DFQATT and CDR2 SNEGSKA (reference sequence). CDR3 length: 16 amino acids. CDR3 coding DNA: TGCAGTGCTAGTACCCCAAATTTAGACAGGAGTCATGGCTACACCTTC. Protein: CSASTPNLDRSHGYTF.

This chain joins TRBV10-3 and TRBJ1-1; D not certain. This CDR3 comprises 12 residues. CDR1 is ENHRY and CDR2 is SYGVKD in the germline V gene. Trimming shortened V by 8 bases and J by 3 bases, and 10 bases separated the two germline ends. For the CDR3, the DNA is TGTGCCATCGGAGCGGGAGACACTGAAGCTTTCTTT. Its translation is CAIGAGDTEAFF.

The chain is built from TRBV6-1 and TRBJ1-5; D remains ambiguous. Deletions cut 1 base from V and 3 bases from J, with 7 bases between. The CDR3 length is 14 residues. In germline, CDR1 is MNHNS, CDR2 SASEGT. Written as DNA, the CDR3 is TGTGCCAGCAGTGAAGGAGGTTTCAATCAGCCCCAGCATTTT. It is translated as CASSEGGFNQPQHF.

Only a few counts were recorded for this clone. The CDR3 region has the DNA TGTGCCAGTAGTATAGGCTGGCGGGGACCTCGTTCTCTCTACGAGCAGTACTTC. Translated: CASSIGWRGPRSLYEQYF. The V call is TRBV19, the J call TRBJ2-7; tentative D call: TRBD2 (6 bases). CDR1 and CDR2 (germline): LNHDA, SQIVND (reference sequence). There are 18 residues in the CDR3. The ends were cut back, 1 base at V and 3 bases at J, with 22 bases in the middle.

The rearrangement joins TRBV5-1 to TRBJ2-1; 8 bases align to TRBD1. The germline gives CDR1 SGHRS, CDR2 YFSETQ. Trimming cost V 4 bases and J 8 bases; bases outside gene matches: 8. The CDR3 is 14 residues long. This chain's CDR3 is CASSQGAPPDEQFF. The CDR3 DNA follows: TGCGCCAGCAGCCAGGGGGCGCCCCCGGATGAGCAGTTCTTC. The complete variable domain, with remaining parts taken from reference TRBV5-1 and TRBJ2-1, reads KAGVTQTPRYLIKTRGQQVTLSCSPISGHRSVSWYQQTPGQGLQFLFEYFSETQRNKGNFPGRFSGRQFSNSRSEMNVSTLELGDSALYLCASSQGAPPDEQFFGPGTRLTVL.

The rearrangement uses TRBV5-1 and TRBJ2-5, with a possible D match to TRBD1 (6 bases). Trimming took 4 bases from V and 9 from J, leaving 10 bases between them. The CDR3 runs 11 residues. Germline V CDR1 and CDR2: SGHRS, YFSETQ. CDR3 DNA: TGCGCCAGCAGCCTACAGGGCCCCCAGTACTTC. This codes for CASSLQGPQYF. The variable domain in full, completed from reference TRBV5-1 and TRBJ2-5, reads KAGVTQTPRYLIKTRGQQVTLSCSPISGHRSVSWYQQTPGQGLQFLFEYFSETQRNKGNFPGRFSGRQFSNSRSEMNVSTLELGDSALYLCASSLQGPQYFGPGTRLLVL.

The V and J genes are TRBV27 and TRBJ2-1; 8 nucleotides agree with TRBD2. The CDR3 is 18 residues long. Germline CDR1 MNHEY, CDR2 SMNVEV (reference sequence). After removal of 3 bases from V and 3 bases from J, the junction contained 13 bases not matched to a gene. Written as DNA, the CDR3 is TGTGCCAGCAGTTTCGTTAGCACTGCGGGGGGAAACTACAATGAGCAGTTCTTC. Protein sequence: CASSFVSTAGGNYNEQFF.

The chain joins TRBV27 to TRBJ2-1; 7 bases are shared with TRBD2. Germline V gives CDR1 MNHEY, CDR2 SMNVEV (reference sequence). V lost 2 bases and J lost 4; bases outside the gene matches: 5. The CDR3 is 15 amino acids. DNA for the CDR3: TGTGCCAGCAGTTTACGAGCGGGGCTATACAATGAGCAGTTCTTC. Its translation: CASSLRAGLYNEQFF.

This clone has more than one count but fewer than ten. V usage is TRBV5-1 and J usage is TRBJ1-6, with 9 bases identical to TRBD1. The CDR3 is 16 residues long. CDR1 is SGHRS, CDR2 YFSETQ, per germline. The trim removed 4 bases at V and 5 bases at J, leaving 7 bases unmatched. The CDR3 nucleotides read TGCGCCAGCAGCCTGGACAGGGGTGACAATAATTCACCCCTCCACTTT. Protein product: CASSLDRGDNNSPLHF. Full variable domain (missing parts from reference TRBV5-1 and TRBJ1-6): KAGVTQTPRYLIKTRGQQVTLSCSPISGHRSVSWYQQTPGQGLQFLFEYFSETQRNKGNFPGRFSGRQFSNSRSEMNVSTLELGDSALYLCASSLDRGDNNSPLHFGNGTRLTVT.

The V gene is TRBV2, the J gene TRBJ2-3; 7 bases fit TRBD2. This CDR3 spans 15 amino acids. CDR1 SNHLY and CDR2 FYNNEI come from the germline V gene. V was pared by 6 bases and J by 0 bases, with 6 bases of the junction left unmatched. CDR3 DNA: TGTGCCAGCAGGGGGGGGTCATCTAGCACAGATACGCAGTATTTT. Its translation is CASRGGSSSTDTQYF.